This T cell receptor (beta chain) derives from a study of shared clonotypes between healthy human individuals. Concerning this clone: Its target is unknown.

TCRdb's table, derived via immunoSEQ multiplex PCR, lists solely in-frame clones and lacks some. The sample has roughly 1,100,000 clones; 75% are singletons. Study-level points and caveats: With a handful of donors compared, about 5.2% of naive CD4 clonotypes were shared.

The receptor was isolated from a man aged 18 to 29 in good health. Sequencing was carried out using memory CD4+ T cells sorted from blood. Regarding subset: CD45RA-negative fraction.

As DNA, the CDR3 is TGTGCCAGCAGTCCTCCTAGCCATGAGCAGTTCTTC. Encoded protein: CASSPPSHEQFF. This chain joins TRBV6-1 and TRBJ2-1; D may be TRBD2 (5 bases). V lost 5 bases to trimming and J lost 8 bases, with 10 bases between them. CDR3 length: 12 residues. Germline CDR1 MNHNS, CDR2 SASEGT.